The rows below give T cell receptor beta chains drawn from one sample of a study of T cells in Graves' hyperthyroidism and ophthalmopathy. A single record per CDR3 protein comes from TCRdb applying MiXCR to the multiplex PCR reads. This table has approximately 410,000 distinct CDR3 sequences, about 14% appearing once. Sequencing input: blood. The receptors stem from a man in his late teens or twenties with Graves' ophthalmopathy. The CDR3 runs from the conserved cysteine through the conserved F or W. Each record gives: J gene, V gene, clone size, D gene, CDR3 protein, CDR3 DNA. D genes are given only for firm matches. Size is stated for part of the rows, as once, few or many counts, or as a class when the clone is expanded.

>TRBJ2-3|TRBV4-2|.|.
CASSQDPYITDTQYF
TGTGCCAGCAGCCAAGATCCCTATATCACAGATACGCAGTATTTT
>TRBJ1-4|TRBV29-1|.|.
CSARLPGVENEKLFF
TGCAGCGCCAGATTGCCCGGGGTTGAAAATGAAAAACTGTTTTTT
>TRBJ1-5|TRBV20-1|many|.
CSAGAGSGSNQPQHF
TGCAGTGCTGGGGCGGGATCCGGGAGCAATCAGCCCCAGCATTTT
>TRBJ1-3|TRBV20-1|many|.
CSARAYEGSGNTIYF
TGCAGTGCTAGAGCCTACGAAGGATCTGGAAACACCATATATTTT
>TRBJ2-5|TRBV10-3|many|.
CAISESVPGAKTQYF
TGTGCCATCAGTGAGTCGGTTCCGGGGGCGAAGACCCAGTACTTC
>TRBJ2-3|TRBV20-1|many|TRBD2
CSADRTSGDMDTQYF
TGCAGTGCCGATCGGACTAGCGGGGACATGGATACGCAGTATTTT
>TRBJ2-7|TRBV12-3/TRBV12-4|many|.
CASSLAGTLSYEQYF
TGTGCCAGCAGTTTAGCCGGGACCCTCAGCTACGAGCAGTACTTC
>TRBJ2-1|TRBV12-3/TRBV12-4|many|.
CASRPPGYEQFF
TGTGCCAGCAGGCCCCCAGGTTATGAGCAGTTCTTC
>TRBJ1-5|TRBV5-5|few|TRBD1
CASSLVQGNQPQHF
TGTGCCAGCAGCTTGGTACAGGGGAATCAGCCCCAGCATTTT
>TRBJ2-7|TRBV6-1|few|.
CASSVSDSFLLGQYF
TGTGCCAGCAGTGTTTCTGACAGTTTCCTCTTAGGGCAGTACTTC
>TRBJ1-1|TRBV6-1|.|.
CASTEAGTNTEAFF
TGTGCCAGCACCGAAGCGGGGACGAACACTGAAGCTTTCTTT
>TRBJ1-5|TRBV20-1|many|.
CSARDQEVSNQPQHF
TGCAGTGCTAGAGACCAGGAGGTGAGCAATCAGCCCCAGCATTTT
>TRBJ1-1|TRBV20-1|many|.
CSAGKNTEAFF
TGCAGTGCCGGCAAGAACACTGAAGCTTTCTTT
>TRBJ2-7|TRBV6-1|many|.
CASSYRGVWDEQYF
TGTGCCAGCAGTTATAGAGGGGTCTGGGACGAGCAGTACTTC
>TRBJ2-7|TRBV20-1|many|TRBD1
CSATRTGSSYEQYF
TGCAGTGCAACTCGGACAGGGAGCTCCTACGAGCAGTACTTC
>TRBJ2-3|TRBV18|many|.
CASSSGTATDTQYF
TGTGCCAGCTCATCGGGAACAGCCACAGATACGCAGTATTTT
>TRBJ2-5|TRBV27|many|.
CASSLSGTVPGAQYF
TGTGCCAGCAGTTTATCCGGGACAGTTCCGGGGGCCCAGTACTTC
>TRBJ1-6|TRBV11-2|many|.
CASSLSYNSPLHF
TGTGCCAGCAGCCTCTCCTATAATTCACCCCTCCACTTT
>TRBJ2-5|TRBV2|.|TRBD2
CASSGTSGGGLETQYF
TGTGCCAGCAGTGGGACTAGCGGGGGCGGACTAGAGACCCAGTACTTC
>TRBJ2-5|TRBV5-1|.|TRBD2
CASSPATGGLQKTQYF
TGCGCCAGCAGCCCCGCTACGGGAGGGCTACAAAAGACCCAGTACTTC
>TRBJ2-7|TRBV7-9|many|.
CASSPLWGASYEQYF
TGTGCCAGCAGCCCCCTTTGGGGGGCCTCCTACGAGCAGTACTTC
>TRBJ1-6|TRBV7-9|.|.
CASSGVNSPLHF
TGTGCCAGCAGCGGAGTCAATTCACCCCTCCACTTT
>TRBJ2-3|TRBV6-1|.|.
CASSDSQGSTDTQYF
TGTGCCAGCAGTGACAGTCAGGGGAGCACAGATACGCAGTATTTT
>TRBJ1-4|TRBV11-2|many|.
CASSLISTNEKLFF
TGTGCCAGCAGCCTCATCTCAACTAATGAAAAACTGTTTTTT
>TRBJ1-5|TRBV27|many|TRBD1
CASSMQGGQPQHF
TGTGCCAGCAGTATGCAGGGGGGTCAGCCCCAGCATTTT
>TRBJ2-5|TRBV29-1|.|.
CSVEDRGGVQYF
TGCAGCGTTGAAGATCGGGGCGGGGTCCAGTACTTC
>TRBJ1-2|TRBV7-9|.|TRBD1
CASSLRQGEGSYGYTF
TGTGCCAGCAGCCTCAGACAGGGAGAAGGGAGTTATGGCTACACCTTC
>TRBJ2-1|TRBV20-1|few|TRBD2
CSARDRPTSGSFSYNEQFF
TGCAGTGCTAGAGACCGACCGACTAGCGGGAGTTTCTCCTACAATGAGCAGTTCTTC
>TRBJ2-3|TRBV10-3|.|.
CAISEISDSSGLTDTQYF
TGTGCCATCAGTGAGATATCGGACAGCTCGGGGCTCACAGATACGCAGTATTTT
>TRBJ1-4|TRBV7-8|few|.
CASSLEVITNEKLFF
TGTGCCAGCAGCTTAGAGGTCATAACTAATGAAAAACTGTTTTTT
>TRBJ2-1|TRBV6-1|.|.
CAISEFWDHPDNEQFF
TGTGCCATCAGTGAGTTTTGGGACCACCCGGACAATGAGCAGTTCTTC
>TRBJ2-7|TRBV9|many|.
CASSGDYAGTQEQYF
TGTGCCAGCAGCGGTGACTATGCCGGGACTCAGGAGCAGTACTTC
>TRBJ2-1|TRBV15|.|TRBD1
CATSAGTGFYNEQFF
TGTGCCACCAGTGCCGGGACAGGGTTTTACAATGAGCAGTTCTTC
>TRBJ2-7|TRBV12-3/TRBV12-4|many|TRBD2
CASSLEIAGGYEQYF
TGTGCCAGCAGTTTAGAGATAGCGGGAGGGTACGAGCAGTACTTC
>TRBJ2-3|TRBV5-4|.|.
CASSFEALTDTQYF
TGTGCCAGCAGCTTCGAAGCATTGACAGATACGCAGTATTTT
>TRBJ2-3|TRBV19|few|.
CASSISRDVTDTQYF
TGTGCCAGTAGTATATCCCGTGATGTTACAGATACGCAGTATTTT
>TRBJ2-1|TRBV2|many|TRBD1
CASRTGAPEQFF
TGTGCCAGCAGAACAGGGGCTCCTGAGCAGTTCTTC
>TRBJ1-4|TRBV2|many|.
CASSEEGGVEKLFF
TGTGCCAGCAGTGAAGAGGGGGGGGTTGAAAAACTGTTTTTT
>TRBJ2-5|TRBV6-5|many|.
CASSYGTPYQETQYF
TGTGCCAGCAGTTACGGGACACCATATCAAGAGACCCAGTACTTC
>TRBJ1-1|TRBV2|many|.
CASSDRVPEAFF
TGTGCCAGCAGTGACAGGGTCCCTGAAGCTTTCTTT
>TRBJ2-3|TRBV30|.|.
CAWKGGVTFPGTDTQYF
TGTGCCTGGAAAGGAGGGGTGACCTTTCCGGGGACAGATACGCAGTATTTT
>TRBJ2-5|TRBV18|many|.
CASSHRDPGAQETQYF
TGTGCCAGCTCTCACCGGGACCCGGGGGCCCAAGAGACCCAGTACTTC
>TRBJ1-6|TRBV7-3|few|.
CASRPPNRGKGSYNSPLHF
TGTGCCAGCCGGCCCCCTAATAGGGGAAAGGGCTCCTATAATTCACCCCTCCACTTT
>TRBJ2-7|TRBV6-1|many|.
CASSPTGGGATYEQYF
TGTGCCAGCAGTCCCACCGGCGGCGGGGCCACCTACGAGCAGTACTTC
>TRBJ2-5|TRBV20-1|many|TRBD2
CSARDRTSRVTQYF
TGCAGTGCTAGAGATAGGACTAGCCGGGTGACCCAGTACTTC
>TRBJ2-7|TRBV28|.|.
CASSLIGENEQYF
TGTGCCAGCAGTTTAATAGGGGAGAACGAGCAGTACTTC
>TRBJ2-5|TRBV18|many|.
CASSPTTTQETQYF
TGTGCCAGCTCACCTACTACCACACAAGAGACCCAGTACTTC
>TRBJ1-3|TRBV15|few|TRBD1
CATSKGQGTGNTIYF
TGTGCCACCAGCAAGGGACAGGGGACGGGAAACACCATATATTTT
>TRBJ1-1|TRBV3-1|.|.
CASSQDVSRWGIYNTEAFF
TGTGCCAGCAGCCAAGATGTTTCAAGATGGGGGATTTATAACACTGAAGCTTTCTTT
>TRBJ1-1|TRBV6-1|many|.
CASRPQESGNTEAFF
TGTGCCAGCAGACCACAGGAATCCGGGAACACTGAAGCTTTCTTT
>TRBJ2-5|TRBV27|few|.
CASSLRRDTAETQYF
TGTGCCAGCAGTTTAAGGCGGGACACGGCCGAGACCCAGTACTTC
>TRBJ2-7|TRBV5-1|many|.
CASSLRGTGFYEQYF
TGCGCCAGCAGCTTGCGAGGCACAGGATTCTACGAGCAGTACTTC
>TRBJ2-3|TRBV20-1|.|.
CSARVGSGSPDTQCF
.
>TRBJ2-2|TRBV3-1|.|.
CASSQTSAHMVFF
TGTGCCAGCAGCCAAACTAGTGCCCATATGGTGTTTTTT